A selection of T cell receptor beta chains follows, all from one sample in a study of blood T cell repertoires in COVID-19. Repertoires were generated with immunoSEQ multiplex PCR, while TCRdb's copy carries only in-frame clones and drops some. Found here are some 50,000 clones, roughly 88% of them singletons; the top ten hold about 3.2%. The source material was peripheral blood. The source of these receptors is a human donor in a cohort sampled during active COVID-19. The CDR3 runs from the conserved cysteine through the conserved F or W. A D gene is named only where the DNA matches it firmly. The size field is filled for only some rows; it gives once, few, many or a size class.

d_call: NA; j_call: TRBJ1-4; clone_size: NA; v_call: TRBV25-1; cdr3_aa: CASSAQGEKLFF; cdr3_nt: TGTGCCAGCAGTGCACAGGGAGAAAAACTGTTTTTT
d_call: NA; j_call: TRBJ1-3; clone_size: NA; v_call: TRBV5-1; cdr3_aa: CASSSTADSGNTIYF; cdr3_nt: TGCGCCAGCAGCTCCACCGCAGACTCTGGAAACACCATATATTTT
d_call: NA; j_call: TRBJ2-1; clone_size: NA; v_call: TRBV15; cdr3_aa: CATSSQGGIWYEQFF; cdr3_nt: TGTGCCACCAGCAGCCAGGGTGGGATATGGTATGAGCAGTTCTTC
d_call: NA; j_call: TRBJ1-5; clone_size: NA; v_call: TRBV21-1; cdr3_aa: CASSKTGTPQRSQHF; cdr3_nt: TGTGCCAGCAGCAAAACGGGGACACCCCAACGGTCCCAGCATTTT
d_call: TRBD1; j_call: TRBJ2-7; clone_size: NA; v_call: TRBV14; cdr3_aa: CASSHESYRGESSYEQYF; cdr3_nt: TGTGCCAGCAGCCACGAATCTTACAGGGGCGAGAGCTCCTACGAGCAGTACTTC
d_call: NA; j_call: TRBJ2-3; clone_size: NA; v_call: TRBV7-2; cdr3_aa: CASSITKTSTDTQYF; cdr3_nt: TGTGCCAGCAGCATAACTAAAACTAGCACAGATACGCAGTATTTT
d_call: NA; j_call: TRBJ2-5; clone_size: NA; v_call: TRBV20-1; cdr3_aa: CSARVIETQYF; cdr3_nt: TGCAGTGCTAGAGTAATTGAGACCCAGTACTTC
d_call: NA; j_call: TRBJ2-3; clone_size: NA; v_call: TRBV11-3; cdr3_aa: CASSQDYGTDTQYF; cdr3_nt: TGTGCCAGCAGCCAGGACTACGGCACAGATACGCAGTATTTT
d_call: NA; j_call: TRBJ2-3; clone_size: NA; v_call: TRBV2; cdr3_aa: CASRETRVRTDTQYF; cdr3_nt: TGTGCCAGCAGGGAAACTAGAGTTCGGACAGATACGCAGTATTTT
d_call: NA; j_call: TRBJ2-6; clone_size: NA; v_call: TRBV5-1; cdr3_aa: CASSLGRFSVANVLTF; cdr3_nt: TGCGCCAGCAGCTTGGGCAGGTTCTCTGTGGCCAACGTCCTGACTTTC
d_call: TRBD1; j_call: TRBJ1-2; clone_size: NA; v_call: TRBV7-3; cdr3_aa: CASGTGTGARGYTF; cdr3_nt: TGTGCCAGCGGTACCGGGACAGGTGCACGCGGCTACACCTTC
d_call: TRBD1; j_call: TRBJ1-2; clone_size: once; v_call: TRBV5-6; cdr3_aa: CASSWGQGGSYGYTF; cdr3_nt: TGTGCCAGCAGCTGGGGACAGGGGGGGAGCTATGGCTACACCTTC
d_call: TRBD2; j_call: TRBJ2-3; clone_size: once; v_call: TRBV3-1/TRBV3-2; cdr3_aa: CASSQDGLAGAPDTQYF; cdr3_nt: TGTGCCAGCAGCCAAGATGGACTAGCGGGCGCACCAGATACGCAGTATTTT
d_call: TRBD2; j_call: TRBJ2-3; clone_size: NA; v_call: TRBV5-1; cdr3_aa: CASSPGLAGGRLTDTQYF; cdr3_nt: TGCGCCAGCAGCCCCGGACTAGCGGGGGGCCGGCTCACAGATACGCAGTATTTT
d_call: NA; j_call: TRBJ2-3; clone_size: NA; v_call: TRBV10-3; cdr3_aa: CAISERDTQYF; cdr3_nt: TGTGCCATCAGTGAGCGAGATACGCAGTATTTT
d_call: TRBD2; j_call: TRBJ2-3; clone_size: NA; v_call: TRBV7-9; cdr3_aa: CASSRGGDADTQYF; cdr3_nt: TGTGCCAGCAGCCGCGGGGGAGACGCAGATACGCAGTATTTT
d_call: NA; j_call: TRBJ2-2; clone_size: NA; v_call: TRBV3-1/TRBV3-2; cdr3_aa: CASSQGLKLDPTIFLNTGELFF; cdr3_nt: TGTGCCAGCAGCCAAGGCCTTAAACTCGACCCTACTATTTTCTTAAACACCGGGGAGCTGTTTTTT
d_call: NA; j_call: TRBJ2-5; clone_size: NA; v_call: TRBV19; cdr3_aa: CASSTGIVETQYF; cdr3_nt: TGTGCCAGTAGTACAGGGATTGTGGAGACCCAGTACTTC
d_call: TRBD2; j_call: TRBJ2-7; clone_size: few; v_call: TRBV7-9; cdr3_aa: CASSPGLAGSYEQYF; cdr3_nt: TGTGCCAGCAGCCCCGGACTAGCGGGCTCCTACGAGCAGTACTTC
d_call: TRBD2; j_call: TRBJ2-5; clone_size: NA; v_call: TRBV6-6; cdr3_aa: CASSRTSRSQETQYF; cdr3_nt: TGTGCCAGCAGTCGGACTAGCCGGAGCCAAGAGACCCAGTACTTC
d_call: NA; j_call: TRBJ2-5; clone_size: NA; v_call: TRBV6-5; cdr3_aa: CASGTSQETQYF; cdr3_nt: TGTGCCAGCGGGACAAGCCAAGAGACCCAGTACTTC
d_call: TRBD2; j_call: TRBJ2-1; clone_size: NA; v_call: TRBV9; cdr3_aa: CASSEGLAVYEQFF; cdr3_nt: TGTGCCAGCAGCGAGGGACTAGCGGTCTATGAGCAGTTCTTC
d_call: NA; j_call: TRBJ2-3; clone_size: NA; v_call: TRBV15; cdr3_aa: CATLNLADTQYF; cdr3_nt: TGTGCCACCCTGAATTTAGCAGATACGCAGTATTTT
d_call: TRBD1; j_call: TRBJ1-6; clone_size: NA; v_call: TRBV5-1; cdr3_aa: CASSFTGQGGSPLHF; cdr3_nt: TGCGCCAGCAGCTTTACCGGACAGGGGGGCTCACCCCTCCACTTT
d_call: TRBD1; j_call: TRBJ1-5; clone_size: once; v_call: TRBV25-1; cdr3_aa: CASFQGQGFQPQHF; cdr3_nt: TGTGCCAGCTTCCAGGGACAGGGGTTCCAGCCCCAGCATTTT
d_call: TRBD2; j_call: TRBJ2-3; clone_size: NA; v_call: TRBV9; cdr3_aa: CASSEASGRGSSDTQYF; cdr3_nt: TGTGCCAGCAGCGAGGCGAGCGGGAGGGGCAGCTCAGATACGCAGTATTTT
d_call: NA; j_call: TRBJ1-5; clone_size: NA; v_call: TRBV19; cdr3_aa: CASSRQDSNQPQHF; cdr3_nt: TGTGCCAGTAGCAGACAGGATAGCAATCAGCCCCAGCATTTT
d_call: NA; j_call: TRBJ1-1; clone_size: NA; v_call: TRBV7-3; cdr3_aa: CASSSRSGNTEAFF; cdr3_nt: TGTGCCAGCAGCTCCCGCTCGGGAAACACTGAAGCTTTCTTT
d_call: TRBD1; j_call: TRBJ1-6; clone_size: NA; v_call: TRBV15; cdr3_aa: CATSTDRGTSPLHF; cdr3_nt: TGTGCCACCAGCACAGACAGGGGTACCTCACCCCTCCACTTT
d_call: NA; j_call: TRBJ2-5; clone_size: once; v_call: TRBV7-8; cdr3_aa: CASSAGHVETQYF; cdr3_nt: TGTGCCAGCAGCGCCGGACATGTGGAGACCCAGTACTTC
d_call: NA; j_call: TRBJ2-7; clone_size: NA; v_call: TRBV7-9; cdr3_aa: CASSGQGYEQYF; cdr3_nt: TGTGCCAGCAGCGGTCAGGGCTACGAGCAGTACTTC
d_call: NA; j_call: TRBJ2-7; clone_size: once; v_call: TRBV4-3; cdr3_aa: CASSQERAPFTYEQYF; cdr3_nt: TGCGCCAGCAGCCAAGAGAGAGCGCCGTTTACCTACGAGCAGTACTTC
d_call: NA; j_call: TRBJ2-2; clone_size: NA; v_call: TRBV2; cdr3_aa: CASSERSNTGELFF; cdr3_nt: TGTGCCAGCAGTGAGCGATCGAACACCGGGGAGCTGTTTTTT
d_call: TRBD1; j_call: TRBJ1-2; clone_size: NA; v_call: TRBV7-9; cdr3_aa: CASSYDRVRNYGYTF; cdr3_nt: TGTGCCAGCAGCTACGACAGGGTCCGGAACTATGGCTACACCTTC
d_call: NA; j_call: TRBJ1-4; clone_size: NA; v_call: TRBV11-2; cdr3_aa: CASSLVRSTNEKLFF; cdr3_nt: TGTGCCAGCAGCTTAGTACGGTCCACTAATGAAAAACTGTTTTTT
d_call: NA; j_call: TRBJ1-2; clone_size: once; v_call: TRBV6-6; cdr3_aa: CANSGIWNYGYTF; cdr3_nt: TGTGCGAATTCGGGGATCTGGAACTATGGCTACACCTTC
d_call: NA; j_call: TRBJ2-7; clone_size: NA; v_call: TRBV7-9; cdr3_aa: CASSLSSGAYEQYF; cdr3_nt: TGTGCCAGCAGCTTATCGTCGGGGGCCTACGAGCAGTACTTC
d_call: NA; j_call: TRBJ1-6; clone_size: NA; v_call: TRBV7-3; cdr3_aa: CASSRGEGASPLHF; cdr3_nt: TGTGCCAGCAGCCGAGGGGAGGGAGCTTCACCCCTCCACTTT
d_call: NA; j_call: TRBJ2-1; clone_size: once; v_call: TRBV5-1; cdr3_aa: CASSLGGSSYNEQFF; cdr3_nt: TGCGCCAGCAGCTTGGGAGGGAGCTCCTACAATGAGCAGTTCTTC
d_call: TRBD1; j_call: TRBJ1-2; clone_size: NA; v_call: TRBV5-1; cdr3_aa: CASSSVTGAYGYTF; cdr3_nt: TGCGCCAGCAGCTCTGTGACAGGGGCCTATGGCTACACCTTC
d_call: TRBD1; j_call: TRBJ2-1; clone_size: NA; v_call: TRBV3-1/TRBV3-2; cdr3_aa: CASRQTGGEQFF; cdr3_nt: TGTGCCAGCAGGCAAACAGGGGGTGAGCAGTTCTTC
d_call: NA; j_call: TRBJ1-1; clone_size: NA; v_call: TRBV6-5; cdr3_aa: CASARGRNTEAFF; cdr3_nt: TGTGCCAGCGCGCGAGGTCGGAACACTGAAGCTTTCTTT
d_call: TRBD1; j_call: TRBJ1-4; clone_size: NA; v_call: TRBV9; cdr3_aa: CASSADRGLGEKLFF; cdr3_nt: TGTGCCAGCAGCGCGGACAGGGGGCTCGGTGAAAAACTGTTTTTT
d_call: TRBD1; j_call: TRBJ1-4; clone_size: NA; v_call: TRBV2; cdr3_aa: CASSVGTGGNEKLFF; cdr3_nt: TGTGCCAGCAGTGTCGGGACAGGGGGCAATGAAAAACTGTTTTTT